This TCR beta chain appears in the sequencing data of a study of cytomegalovirus exposure and HLA in healthy donors. Study as a whole: Approximately 85 million unique TCRs from HLA-typed donors were held in an early data release.

The PCR used 60 Vbeta and 13 Jbeta primers. Profiled with immunoSEQ multiplex PCR; TCRdb holds only in-frame clones, not every one. The sample lists 120,000 or so clones, roughly 71% seen once, with just under 3% in the top ten. With respect to this clone: No antigen is known for it.

Every donor was a healthy person donating bone marrow. Notes on the study in general: According to the study, 160 or so TCR beta chains were cytomegalovirus-associated. In a later analysis, CMV-associated beta chains were mostly HLA-associated, it appeared.

The CDR3 has 12 residues. V lost 3 bases, J lost 7 bases, and 9 bases lay in between. The germline V gene encodes CDR1 MGHDK and CDR2 SYGVNS. Sequences were obtained from PBMCs. The chain has TRBV25-1 and TRBJ1-2; D not certain. The clonotype comes from a woman between 40 and 50 years old in good health and CMV-seropositive. For the CDR3, the DNA is TGTGCCAGCAGTGAGAGATTCGGTGGCTACACCTTC. It translates to CASSERFGGYTF.